The rows below give T cell receptor beta chains drawn from one sample of a study of blood T cell repertoires in COVID-19. Sequenced by immunoSEQ multiplex PCR; TCRdb stores in-frame clones only, minus some. The sample contains a few hundred thousand clones, around 83% of which appear only once. The material sequenced was PBMCs or T cells enriched from blood (not recorded which). These receptors were taken from a woman aged 45-59 years who had recovered from COVID-19. CDR3s include the opening cysteine and the closing phenylalanine or tryptophan. The D gene is left open where the match is weak. Size is stated for part of the rows, as once, few or many counts, or as a class when the clone is expanded.

J: TRBJ1-2; length: 14; V: TRBV5-6; D: -; size: few; DNA: TGTGCCAGCAGCCCAAACCCCGACAGCTATGGCTACACCTTC; CDR3: CASSPNPDSYGYTF
J: TRBJ1-2; length: 16; V: TRBV5-1; D: -; size: few; DNA: TGCGCCAGCAGAGCGGGACGGCGGACTCCTAACTATGGCTACACCTTC; CDR3: CASRAGRRTPNYGYTF
J: TRBJ1-2; length: 15; V: TRBV30; D: TRBD1; size: many; DNA: TGTGCCTGGAGCAGGGACAGGGGAAAAAACTATGGCTACACCTTC; CDR3: CAWSRDRGKNYGYTF
J: TRBJ1-2; length: 16; V: TRBV9; D: TRBD1; size: -; DNA: TGTGCCAGCAGCGTAGGCGGGACAGGGGTGGCCTATGGCTACACCTTC; CDR3: CASSVGGTGVAYGYTF
J: TRBJ2-1; length: 15; V: TRBV5-4; D: TRBD2; size: -; DNA: TGTGCCAGCAGCTTGCGATCTAGCGGTTACAATGAGCAGTTCTTC; CDR3: CASSLRSSGYNEQFF
J: TRBJ1-5; length: 17; V: TRBV19; D: -; size: once; DNA: TGTGCCAGTAGAATCTCTCTATTGGCGGGACTCAATCAGCCCCAGCATTTT; CDR3: CASRISLLAGLNQPQHF
J: TRBJ2-5; length: 15; V: TRBV9; D: -; size: -; DNA: TGTGCCAGCAGCGTAGCCCCCGGGGGCCAAGAGACCCAGTACTTC; CDR3: CASSVAPGGQETQYF
J: TRBJ1-1; length: 17; V: TRBV11-3; D: TRBD1; size: -; DNA: TGTGCCAGCAGCTTAGAAGTGGTAGGGACAGGGAACACTGAAGCTTTCTTT; CDR3: CASSLEVVGTGNTEAFF
J: TRBJ1-4; length: 15; V: TRBV3-1/TRBV3-2; D: TRBD1; size: -; DNA: TGTGCCAGCAGCCCAGGGGGTGTGGTTTCTGAAAAACTGTTTTTT; CDR3: CASSPGGVVSEKLFF
J: TRBJ2-3; length: 16; V: TRBV6-1; D: TRBD1; size: once; DNA: TGTGCCAGCAGTGAATATGGGACAGGGGGCACAGATACGCAGTATTTT; CDR3: CASSEYGTGGTDTQYF
J: TRBJ1-6; length: 16; V: TRBV18; D: -; size: few; DNA: TGTGCCAGCTCACCTTACGGACACACCAATAATTCACCCCTCCACTTT; CDR3: CASSPYGHTNNSPLHF